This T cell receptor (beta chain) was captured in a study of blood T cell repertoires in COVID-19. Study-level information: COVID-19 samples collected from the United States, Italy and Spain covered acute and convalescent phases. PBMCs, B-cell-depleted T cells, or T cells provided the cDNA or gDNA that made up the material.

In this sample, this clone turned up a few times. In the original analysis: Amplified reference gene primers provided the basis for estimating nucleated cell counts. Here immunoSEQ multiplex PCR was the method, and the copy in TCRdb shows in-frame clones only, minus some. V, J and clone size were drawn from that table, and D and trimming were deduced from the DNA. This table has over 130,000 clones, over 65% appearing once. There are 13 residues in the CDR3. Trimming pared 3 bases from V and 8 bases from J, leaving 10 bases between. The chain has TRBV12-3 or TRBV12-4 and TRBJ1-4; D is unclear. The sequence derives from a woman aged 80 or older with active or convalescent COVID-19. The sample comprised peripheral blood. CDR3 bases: TGTGCCAGCAGTTTCGGGGTAGGGGAAAAACTGTTTTTT. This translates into CASSFGVGEKLFF.